These 15 T cell receptor beta chains share one sample of origin, sequenced in a study of T-cell memory formation after mild COVID-19. TCRdb itself ran the 5' RACE reads through MiXCR, one entry per CDR3 protein. In the table there are about 340,000 distinct CDR3 sequences, more than 15% of which are singletons. The sequenced material came from PBMCs or a T cell subset sorted from them (not recorded which). The origin of the receptors is a man aged 18 to 35 who had mild COVID-19 (a few samples of this study predate the infection). Cell type and time point are not known.

This clonotype showed up many times. The rearrangement joins TRBV2 to TRBJ2-7; possible D gene TRBD1, 6 bases. This CDR3 region has 15 residues. With 7 bases removed from V and 6 bases from J, the gap between germline ends came to 22 bases. Germline-derived CDR1 and CDR2 are SNHLY and FYNNEI. CDR3 sequence: CASTERAYRAFEQYF. The CDR3 nucleotides read TGTGCCAGCACCGAAAGGGCCTACAGGGCATTCGAGCAGTACTTC. The full variable domain, in which reference TRBV2 and TRBJ2-7 provide the parts outside the CDR3, is EPEVTQTPSHQVTQMGQEVILRCVPISNHLYFYWYRQILGQKVEFLVSFYNNEISEKSEIFDDQFSVERPDGSNFTLKIRSTKLEDSAMYFCASTERAYRAFEQYFGPGTRLTVT.

This clonotype occurred a few times. CDR3 DNA sequence: TGTGCCAGCAGCTCAATGACAGGGGCAACTCATGGGGGCTACACCTTC. This translates into CASSSMTGATHGGYTF. The V and J genes are TRBV7-2 and TRBJ1-2; 8 positions match TRBD1. Trimming took 4 bases from V and 8 from J; bases not matched to a gene: 15. There are 16 residues in the CDR3. Germline V lookup: CDR1 SGHTA, CDR2 FQGNSA. The full variable domain, with the rest looked up from reference TRBV7-2 and TRBJ1-2, is GAGVSQSPSNKVTEKGKDVELRCDPISGHTALYWYRQSLGQGLEFLIYFQGNSAPDKSGLPSDRFSAERTGGSVSTLTIQRTQQEDSAVYLCASSSMTGATHGGYTFGSGTRLTVV.

In this sample, this clonotype turned up a few times. The V call is TRBV7-2, the J call TRBJ2-1, with D maybe TRBD1 (6 bases). CDR1 is SGHTA and CDR2 is FQGNSA in the germline V gene. The CDR3 consists of 12 residues. V lost 2 bases and J 15 bases, leaving 14 bases between the germline ends. The CDR3 region is CASSLSGVQGFF. CDR3 DNA: TGTGCCAGCAGCTTATCTGGCGTACAGGGGTTCTTC. Together with reference TRBV7-2 and TRBJ2-1, the CDR3 gives the full variable domain: GAGVSQSPSNKVTEKGKDVELRCDPISGHTALYWYRQSLGQGLEFLIYFQGNSAPDKSGLPSDRFSAERTGGSVSTLTIQRTQQEDSAVYLCASSLSGVQGFFGPGTRLTVL.

CDR3 loop: CASSPNSGGPYNEQFF. DNA of the CDR3: TGTGCCAGCAGCCCGAATAGCGGGGGGCCCTACAATGAGCAGTTCTTC. The V gene is TRBV7-2, the J gene TRBJ2-1; 10 bases are a match to TRBD2. With V trimmed by 5 bases and J by 2 bases, 6 bases remained unmatched. The germline gives CDR1 SGHTA, CDR2 FQGNSA. The CDR3 contains 16 residues.

This chain links TRBV2 with TRBJ1-4; 7 bases are a match to TRBD1. Germline lookup yields CDR1 SNHLY and CDR2 FYNNEI. This CDR3 is 13 amino acids long. V lost 1 base and J lost 13; bases outside the gene matches: 6. CDR3 DNA: TGTGCCAGCAGTGAAGAAGGGACAGCGGGACTGTTTTTT. This sequence encodes CASSEEGTAGLFF.

V usage is TRBV20-1 and J usage is TRBJ2-7, with D possibly TRBD2 on 5 matching bases. Germline V gene sequence: CDR1 DFQATT, CDR2 SNEGSKA (reference sequence). V gave up 3 bases and J gave up 2 bases, with 11 bases separating them. The CDR3 loop spans 13 amino acids. CDR3 bases: TGCAGTGCTAGTCGGACGGGGACCTACGAGCAGTACTTC. Encoded protein: CSASRTGTYEQYF.

The J gene is TRBJ1-2, the V gene TRBV10-2; unclear D gene. Trimming removed 2 bases from V and 8 bases from J, with 12 bases in between. The length of the CDR3 is 13 residues. Per germline, CDR1 WSHSY and CDR2 SAAADI. For the CDR3, the DNA is TGCGCCAGCAGTGAGAGAGGGATCGGGGGCTACACCTTC. Protein: CASSERGIGGYTF.

This clonotype has only a few counts. J is TRBJ1-2 and V is TRBV4-2; no reliable D call. This CDR3 region has 13 residues. Trimming cost V 3 bases and J 3 bases, with 8 bases left between them. Germline assignment: CDR1 LGHNA and CDR2 YNFKEQ. The CDR3 here is CASSQGGDYGYTF. CDR3 nucleotides: TGTGCCAGCAGCCAGGGTGGGGACTATGGCTACACCTTC.

This clonotype has a count of ten or more. V usage is TRBV5-1 and J usage is TRBJ1-2; 7 nucleotides match TRBD1. Trimming cost V 0 bases and J 7 bases; bases outside gene matches: 3. This CDR3 region has 13 residues. Germline CDR1 is SGHRS and CDR2 is YFSETQ. DNA of the CDR3: TGCGCCAGCAGCTTGGAGGGGGCTCGTGGCTACACCTTC. Its protein product is CASSLEGARGYTF.

CDR3 sequence (DNA): TGTGCCACCAGCAGAGAAGAATACCCCCAGCATTTT. Residues: CATSREEYPQHF. The V call is TRBV15, the J call TRBJ1-5; D uncertain. The CDR3 loop spans 12 amino acids. Between the trimmed V and J ends, which lost 0 bases and 10 bases, there was a span of 7 bases. Germline V gene sequence: CDR1 LNHNV, CDR2 YYDKDF (reference sequence).

The chain links TRBV7-2 to TRBJ2-5, with 9 positions matching TRBD2. Germline CDR1 SGHTA, CDR2 FQGNSA. V lost 4 bases, J lost 3 bases, and 9 bases stayed unmatched. The CDR3 is made up of 16 amino acids. CDR3: CASSSPGTSHEETQYF. DNA for the CDR3: TGTGCCAGCAGCTCCCCCGGGACTAGCCACGAAGAGACCCAGTACTTC.

This clonotype was observed at least ten times. The CDR3 region has the DNA TGTGCCAGCAGCCCCGGGGGAGGGGCGGATACGCAGTATTTT. It codes for CASSPGGGADTQYF. The chain links TRBV7-3 to TRBJ2-3, with 7 positions matching TRBD2. This CDR3 spans 14 amino acids. V lost 5 bases to trimming and J lost 6 bases; unmatched junction nucleotides: 8. Germline assignment: CDR1 SGHTA and CDR2 FQGTGA.

This clonotype was found a few times. The chain couples TRBV5-1 to TRBJ2-3; D is possibly TRBD1 (5 bases). The CDR3 consists of 16 residues. Germline values: CDR1 SGHRS, CDR2 YFSETQ. Between the trimmed V and J ends, which lost 0 bases and 2 bases, there was a span of 13 bases. The DNA for the CDR3 is TGCGCCAGCAGCTTGGGGGTACAGGTACCCACAGATACGCAGTATTTT. This codes for CASSLGVQVPTDTQYF. Together with reference TRBV5-1 and TRBJ2-3, the CDR3 gives the full variable domain: KAGVTQTPRYLIKTRGQQVTLSCSPISGHRSVSWYQQTPGQGLQFLFEYFSETQRNKGNFPGRFSGRQFSNSRSEMNVSTLELGDSALYLCASSLGVQVPTDTQYFGPGTRLTVL.

A few counts support this clonotype. The rearrangement links TRBV4-1 to TRBJ2-5; D is ambiguous. The V end lost 2 bases, the J end lost 5 bases, and 15 bases lay between the germline ends. The CDR3 contains 15 residues. The germline CDR1 and CDR2 sequences are MGHRA and YSYEKL. CDR3 region: CASSQNAELGETQYF. CDR3 bases: TGCGCCAGCAGCCAAAATGCAGAACTTGGTGAGACCCAGTACTTC.

The DNA for the CDR3 is TGCAGTGCTACCCATACTAGCTTAGAGCAGTTCTTC. It yields the protein CSATHTSLEQFF. The chain recombines TRBV20-1 with TRBJ2-1; possibly TRBD2 for D (6 bases). Per germline, CDR1 DFQATT and CDR2 SNEGSKA (reference sequence). The CDR3 covers 12 residues. Trimming took 4 bases from V and 10 from J, leaving 14 bases between them.